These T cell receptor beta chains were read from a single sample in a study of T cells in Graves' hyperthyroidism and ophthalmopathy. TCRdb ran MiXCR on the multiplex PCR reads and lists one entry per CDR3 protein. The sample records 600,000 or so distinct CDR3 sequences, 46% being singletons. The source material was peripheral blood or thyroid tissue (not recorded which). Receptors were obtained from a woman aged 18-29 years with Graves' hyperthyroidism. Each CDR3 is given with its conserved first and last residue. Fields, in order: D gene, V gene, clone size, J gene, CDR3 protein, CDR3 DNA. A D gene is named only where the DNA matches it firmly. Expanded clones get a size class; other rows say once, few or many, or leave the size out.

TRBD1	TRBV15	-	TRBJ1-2	CATSRKRGQGSNYGYTF	TGTGCCACCAGCAGAAAAAGAGGACAGGGCTCTAACTATGGCTACACCTTC
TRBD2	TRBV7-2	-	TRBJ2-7	CASSPLGLADSYEQYF	TGTGCCAGCAGCCCCTTGGGACTAGCGGATTCCTACGAGCAGTACTTC
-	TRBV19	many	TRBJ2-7	CASSSGRSYEQYF	TGTGCCAGTAGCAGCGGGCGATCCTACGAGCAGTACTTC
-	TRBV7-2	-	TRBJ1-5	CASSNRPVYSNQPQHF	TGTGCCAGCAGCAATCGTCCAGTTTATAGCAATCAGCCCCAGCATTTT
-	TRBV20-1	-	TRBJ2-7	CSARGTPYEQYF	TGCAGTGCTAGAGGGACTCCCTACGAGCAGTACTTC
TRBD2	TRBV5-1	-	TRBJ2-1	CASSLVWGLADRNEQFF	TGCGCCAGCAGCTTGGTTTGGGGACTAGCGGATAGGAATGAGCAGTTCTTC
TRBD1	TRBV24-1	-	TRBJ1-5	CATSDSTGEIGNQPQHF	TGTGCCACCAGTGATTCGACAGGGGAGATAGGCAATCAGCCCCAGCATTTT
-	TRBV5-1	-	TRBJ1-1	CASSLDRNSEAFF	TGCGCCAGCAGCTTGGACAGGAACTCTGAAGCTTTCTTT
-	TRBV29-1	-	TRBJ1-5	CSVEPIRGQPQHF	TGCAGCGTTGAGCCTATCCGGGGGCAGCCCCAGCATTTT
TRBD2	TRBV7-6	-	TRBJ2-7	CASSANREPGGEQYF	TGTGCCAGCAGCGCCAACAGGGAACCGGGGGGGGAGCAGTACTTC
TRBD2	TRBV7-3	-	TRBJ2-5	CASSPDTGREETQYF	TGTGCCAGCAGCCCTGACACCGGGAGGGAAGAGACTCAGTACTTC
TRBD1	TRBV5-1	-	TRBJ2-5	CASSKERQGTQYF	TGCGCCAGCAGCAAGGAGAGACAGGGGACCCAGTACTTC
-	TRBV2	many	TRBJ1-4	CASENRVNEKLFF	TGTGCCAGCGAGAACAGGGTGAATGAAAAACTGTTTTTT
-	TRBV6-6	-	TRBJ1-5	CALGRVGNQPQHF	TGTGCCCTCGGGAGGGTGGGCAATCAGCCCCAGCATTTT
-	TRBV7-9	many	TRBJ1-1	CASSFRWNTEAFF	TGTGCCAGCAGTTTTAGGTGGAACACTGAAGCTTTCTTT
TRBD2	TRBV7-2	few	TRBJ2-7	CASSPGLAVHEQYF	TGCGCCAGCAGCCCGGGACTAGCTGTCCACGAGCAGTACTTC
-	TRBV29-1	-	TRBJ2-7	CSVGSRDSVSYEQYF	TGCAGCGTTGGATCGCGGGACAGCGTCTCCTACGAGCAGTACTTC
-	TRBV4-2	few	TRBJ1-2	CASSQVGGYTF	TGTGCCAGCAGCCAAGTTGGTGGCTACACCTTC
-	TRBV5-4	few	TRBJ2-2	CASTISQGTGELFF	TGTGCCAGCACCATCTCGCAGGGTACCGGGGAGCTGTTTTTT
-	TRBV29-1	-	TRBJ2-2	CSAGSGRTNTGELFF	TGCAGCGCAGGGAGTGGCAGGACGAACACCGGGGAGCTGTTTTTT
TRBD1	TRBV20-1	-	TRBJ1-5	CSAVRGLSNQPQHF	TGCAGTGCTGTCAGGGGGCTTAGCAATCAGCCCCAGCATTTT
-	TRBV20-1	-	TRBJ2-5	CSARGYGETQYF	TGCAGTGCCAGGGGCTACGGGGAGACCCAGTACTTC
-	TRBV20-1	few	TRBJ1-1	CSARGLGNTEAFF	TGCAGTGCTAGAGGACTGGGGAACACTGAAGCTTTCTTT
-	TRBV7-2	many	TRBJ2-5	CASSRLAKETQYF	TGTGCCAGCAGCCGCCTAGCGAAAGAGACCCAGTACTTC
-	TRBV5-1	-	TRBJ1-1	CASSQGLTGYLTEAFF	TGCGCCAGCAGCCAGGGCCTCACAGGGTATCTCACTGAAGCTTTCTTT
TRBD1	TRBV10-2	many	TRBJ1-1	CASSATGAGAFF	TGCGCCAGCAGCGCCACAGGGGCAGGAGCTTTCTTT
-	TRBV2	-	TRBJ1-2	CASRTRAGTKVNYGYTF	TGTGCCAGCAGAACCCGAGCCGGGACAAAGGTTAACTATGGCTACACCTTC
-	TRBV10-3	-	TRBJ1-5	CAISSPGAGNQPQHF	TGTGCCATCAGTTCCCCAGGGGCGGGGAATCAGCCCCAGCATTTT
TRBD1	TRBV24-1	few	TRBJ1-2	CATSETGGNYGYTF	TGTGCCACCAGTGAGACAGGGGGTAACTATGGCTACACCTTC
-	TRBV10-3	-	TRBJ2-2	CAISETDRDTGELFF	TGTGCCATCAGTGAGACGGACAGAGACACCGGGGAGCTGTTTTTT
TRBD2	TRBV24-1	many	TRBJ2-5	CATSDRLAGGFETQYF	TGTGCCACCAGTGACCGACTAGCGGGAGGATTCGAGACCCAGTACTTC
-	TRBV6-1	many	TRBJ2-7	CASSEASSYEQYF	TGTGCCAGCAGTGAAGCGAGCTCCTACGAGCAGTACTTC
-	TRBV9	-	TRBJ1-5	CASSPGTSAQPQHF	TGTGCCAGCAGCCCTGGAACCAGTGCTCAGCCCCAGCATTTT
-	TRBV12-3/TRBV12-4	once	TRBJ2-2	CASSFLERTGELFF	TGTGCCAGCAGTTTCCTGGAACGGACCGGGGAGCTGTTTTTT
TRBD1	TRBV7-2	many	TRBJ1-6	CASSPTALDRFYSPLHF	TGTGCCAGCAGCCCAACCGCGTTGGACAGGTTCTATTCACCCCTCCACTTT
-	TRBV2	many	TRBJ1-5	CASRSQGVYQPQHF	TGTGCCAGCAGGTCACAGGGAGTGTATCAGCCCCAGCATTTT
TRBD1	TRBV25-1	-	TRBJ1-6	CASSEYGTGSYNSPLHF	TGTGCCAGCAGTGAATACGGGACAGGCTCCTATAATTCACCCCTCCACTTT
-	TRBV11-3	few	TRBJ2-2	CASSFSGDTGELFF	TGTGCCAGCAGCTTTAGCGGAGACACCGGGGAGCTGTTTTTT
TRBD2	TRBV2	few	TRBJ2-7	CASSKGLAGVHEQYF	TGTGCCAGCAGCAAGGGACTAGCGGGAGTACACGAGCAGTACTTC
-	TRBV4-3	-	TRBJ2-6	CASSQAKAASGANVLTF	TGCGCCAGCAGCCAAGCTAAGGCAGCCTCTGGGGCCAACGTCCTGACTTTC
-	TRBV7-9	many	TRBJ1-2	CASSSIAGYGYTF	TGTGCCAGCAGCTCTATAGCGGGGTATGGCTACACCTTC